These 2 T cell receptor beta chains share one sample of origin, sequenced in a study of blood T cell repertoires in COVID-19 (dated by TCRdb to the early 2020s). Libraries were prepared through the immunoSEQ multiplex PCR assay. TCRdb limited this immuneACCESS table to in-frame rearrangements with V and J called. A share of clones is missing; checked studies link under half to unresolved V genes, and the rest is unexplained. The sample data list about 160,000 clones, and approximately 84% of these were observed just once. 7.5% to 8% of the sample comes from the top ten. Sequenced sample: peripheral blood. The receptors come from a man between 35 and 55 years old who had recovered from COVID-19.

This clone has a handful of counts. The same CDR3 also results from other DNA sequences found in this sample. This rearrangement joins TRBV19 to TRBJ2-7, with 9 nucleotides matching TRBD1. Germline V lookup: CDR1 LNHDA, CDR2 SQIVND (reference sequence). The CDR3 contains 14 residues. Trimming at V came to 3 bases and at J to 2 bases, leaving 2 bases not matched to a gene. The CDR3: CASSMGTGTYEQYF. The CDR3, as DNA: TGTGCCAGTAGTATGGGGACAGGGACCTACGAGCAGTACTTC.

Concerning this clone: A read error may produce the germline difference seen at one junction end. The chain is built from TRBV7-7 and TRBJ2-1, with D perhaps matching TRBD2 (6 bases). CDR1 and CDR2 from the germline V gene are SSHAT and FNYEAQ (reference sequence). The CDR3 sequence is 16 residues long. CDR3 in amino acids: CASSLGIPDGSSEQFF. CDR3 bases: TGTGCTAGCAGCTTAGGGATACCGGACGGGAGTAGTGAGCAGTTCTTC.